Listed below are T cell receptor beta chains from one sample, sequenced in a study of T-cell reconstitution after alpha-beta-depleted transplantation in children. TCRdb reprocessed the PCR reads via MiXCR and lists one record per CDR3 protein. The sample lists approximately 250,000 distinct CDR3 sequences, about 23% occurring once. The sample in question was PBMCs, obtained before TCRalphabeta/CD19-depleted stem cell transplant. These receptor sequences come from a girl aged 2-10 years with Fanconi anemia, due to receive a stem cell transplant. Each CDR3 is given with its conserved first and last residue. Each record gives: CDR3 protein, CDR3 DNA, V gene, J gene, clone size, D gene. D genes are given only for firm matches. For some rows the clone size is stated as once, few or many, or as a class when expanded; others skip it.

CDR3aa: CASSSETGSYNEQFF
CDR3nt: TGTGCCAGCAGCTCCGAGACAGGTTCCTACAATGAGCAGTTCTTC
v_gene: TRBV7-8
j_gene: TRBJ2-1
abundance: .
d_gene: .

CDR3aa: CASSIHQREYYPNYEQYF
CDR3nt: TGTGCCAGCAGCATCCATCAGCGGGAGTATTATCCGAACTACGAGCAGTACTTC
v_gene: TRBV7-8
j_gene: TRBJ2-7
abundance: .
d_gene: TRBD2

CDR3aa: CASSRGPGLATETQYF
CDR3nt: TGCGCCAGCAGCAGGGGACCGGGACTAGCAACCGAGACCCAGTACTTC
v_gene: TRBV5-1
j_gene: TRBJ2-5
abundance: many
d_gene: TRBD2

CDR3aa: CAIRSGQGGGQETQYF
CDR3nt: TGTGCCATCAGATCCGGACAGGGAGGGGGCCAAGAGACCCAGTACTTC
v_gene: TRBV10-3
j_gene: TRBJ2-5
abundance: many
d_gene: .

CDR3aa: CASSLQPDYGSPLHF
CDR3nt: TGTGCCAGCAGTTTACAGCCTGATTACGGTTCACCCCTCCACTTT
v_gene: TRBV27
j_gene: TRBJ1-6
abundance: many
d_gene: .

CDR3aa: CASSPRGTSGYEQYF
CDR3nt: TGTGCCAGCAGTCCCCGTGGGACTAGCGGGTACGAGCAGTACTTC
v_gene: TRBV14
j_gene: TRBJ2-7
abundance: .
d_gene: TRBD2

CDR3aa: CASSATGSGSYEQYF
CDR3nt: TGTGCCAGCAGTGCCACAGGTAGCGGATCCTACGAGCAGTACTTC
v_gene: TRBV27
j_gene: TRBJ2-7
abundance: few
d_gene: .

CDR3aa: CASSLTGTGGTDTQYF
CDR3nt: TGTGCCAGCAGTTTGACAGGGACGGGAGGCACAGATACGCAGTATTTT
v_gene: TRBV28
j_gene: TRBJ2-3
abundance: once
d_gene: .

CDR3aa: CAISEGPTYEQYF
CDR3nt: TGTGCCATCAGTGAAGGGCCCACCTACGAGCAGTACTTC
v_gene: TRBV10-3
j_gene: TRBJ2-7
abundance: many
d_gene: .

CDR3aa: CSVRALSVNSYEQYF
CDR3nt: TGCAGCGTTCGGGCCCTATCGGTAAACTCCTACGAGCAGTACTTC
v_gene: TRBV29-1
j_gene: TRBJ2-7
abundance: .
d_gene: .

CDR3aa: CASSLGGNLYNEQFF
CDR3nt: TGCGCCAGCAGCTTGGGAGGGAATCTCTACAATGAGCAGTTCTTC
v_gene: TRBV5-1
j_gene: TRBJ2-1
abundance: once
d_gene: .

CDR3aa: CSARASLSGEGLYNEQFF
CDR3nt: TGCAGTGCTAGGGCGTCTTTAAGTGGGGAGGGGTTATACAATGAGCAGTTCTTC
v_gene: TRBV20-1
j_gene: TRBJ2-1
abundance: many
d_gene: TRBD2

CDR3aa: CSAYGERGGYNEQFF
CDR3nt: TGCAGCGCCTATGGGGAGCGGGGCGGTTACAATGAGCAGTTCTTC
v_gene: TRBV29-1
j_gene: TRBJ2-1
abundance: many
d_gene: TRBD2

CDR3aa: CASIRGYNSPLHF
CDR3nt: TGTGCCAGCATCAGGGGCTATAATTCACCCCTCCACTTT
v_gene: TRBV6-5
j_gene: TRBJ1-6
abundance: many
d_gene: .

CDR3aa: CASSHAIEAFF
CDR3nt: TGTGCCAGCAGCCATGCTATTGAAGCTTTCTTT
v_gene: TRBV28
j_gene: TRBJ1-1
abundance: .
d_gene: .

CDR3aa: CASSPYGLAGGRETQYF
CDR3nt: TGTGCCAGCAGCCCCTACGGGTTGGCGGGAGGAAGGGAGACCCAGTACTTC
v_gene: TRBV7-2
j_gene: TRBJ2-5
abundance: .
d_gene: TRBD2

CDR3aa: CAMGPGLTYEQYF
CDR3nt: TGTGCCATGGGCCCGGGACTAACCTACGAGCAGTACTTC
v_gene: TRBV5-6
j_gene: TRBJ2-7
abundance: .
d_gene: TRBD2

CDR3aa: CASSSPSGSGDTQYF
CDR3nt: TGTGCCAGCAGTTCCCCTAGCGGGAGTGGGGATACGCAGTATTTT
v_gene: TRBV6-5
j_gene: TRBJ2-3
abundance: many
d_gene: TRBD2

CDR3aa: CASSDFIAYEQYF
CDR3nt: TGTGCCAGCAGTGACTTTATAGCGTACGAGCAGTACTTC
v_gene: TRBV25-1
j_gene: TRBJ2-7
abundance: .
d_gene: .

CDR3aa: CASSESGGSHNEQFF
CDR3nt: TGTGCCAGCAGTGAAAGCGGGGGGTCCCATAATGAGCAGTTCTTC
v_gene: TRBV28
j_gene: TRBJ2-1
abundance: .
d_gene: TRBD2

CDR3aa: CASSERATGGGYTF
CDR3nt: TGTGCCAGCAGTGAACGGGCAACAGGGGGTGGCTACACCTTC
v_gene: TRBV25-1
j_gene: TRBJ1-2
abundance: .
d_gene: TRBD1

CDR3aa: CATSDFGGPDNEQFF
CDR3nt: TGTGCCACCAGTGATTTCGGAGGGCCGGACAATGAGCAGTTCTTC
v_gene: TRBV24-1
j_gene: TRBJ2-1
abundance: few
d_gene: .

CDR3aa: CSVGGAYTGELFF
CDR3nt: TGCAGTGTAGGGGGGGCCTACACCGGGGAGCTGTTTTTT
v_gene: TRBV20-1
j_gene: TRBJ2-2
abundance: once
d_gene: .

CDR3aa: CSVLAAGRYEQYF
CDR3nt: TGCAGCGTTTTAGCCGCGGGAAGGTACGAGCAGTACTTC
v_gene: TRBV29-1
j_gene: TRBJ2-7
abundance: few
d_gene: .

CDR3aa: CSAISQRENHGELFF
CDR3nt: TGCAGTGCTATTTCACAGCGGGAGAATCACGGGGAGCTGTTTTTT
v_gene: TRBV20-1
j_gene: TRBJ2-2
abundance: .
d_gene: TRBD2

CDR3aa: CSVTSGSDTDTQYF
CDR3nt: TGCAGCGTGACTAGCGGGAGTGACACAGATACGCAGTATTTT
v_gene: TRBV29-1
j_gene: TRBJ2-3
abundance: many
d_gene: TRBD2

CDR3aa: CSASGLAGGPPSTDTQYF
CDR3nt: TGCAGCGCCTCGGGACTAGCGGGGGGCCCCCCTAGCACAGATACGCAGTATTTT
v_gene: TRBV29-1
j_gene: TRBJ2-3
abundance: .
d_gene: TRBD2

CDR3aa: CATRLAYEQYF
CDR3nt: TGTGCCACCCGACTAGCCTACGAGCAGTACTTC
v_gene: TRBV6-5
j_gene: TRBJ2-7
abundance: .
d_gene: .

CDR3aa: CSVVNPYNEQFF
CDR3nt: TGCAGCGTTGTGAACCCCTACAATGAGCAGTTCTTC
v_gene: TRBV29-1
j_gene: TRBJ2-1
abundance: many
d_gene: .

CDR3aa: CASSLESGLYEQFF
CDR3nt: TGTGCCAGCAGTTTGGAGAGCGGGTTATATGAGCAGTTCTTC
v_gene: TRBV12-3/TRBV12-4
j_gene: TRBJ2-1
abundance: many
d_gene: .

CDR3aa: CSVDSGLSSTGELFF
CDR3nt: TGCAGCGTTGATTCTGGGCTCTCCAGCACCGGGGAGCTGTTTTTT
v_gene: TRBV29-1
j_gene: TRBJ2-2
abundance: .
d_gene: .

CDR3aa: CSVKQGAVETQYF
CDR3nt: TGCAGCGTTAAACAGGGGGCGGTGGAGACCCAGTACTTC
v_gene: TRBV29-1
j_gene: TRBJ2-5
abundance: many
d_gene: TRBD1

CDR3aa: CSVEGQGETYEQYF
CDR3nt: TGCAGTGTCGAGGGACAGGGGGAAACCTACGAGCAGTACTTC
v_gene: TRBV20-1
j_gene: TRBJ2-7
abundance: .
d_gene: TRBD1

CDR3aa: CASSPTGTYFNEQFF
CDR3nt: TGTGCCAGCAGTCCCACAGGGACGTATTTCAATGAGCAGTTCTTC
v_gene: TRBV28
j_gene: TRBJ2-1
abundance: .
d_gene: .

CDR3aa: CASSYGDTTYEQYF
CDR3nt: TGTGCCAGCAGTTACGGAGACACTACCTACGAGCAGTACTTC
v_gene: TRBV28
j_gene: TRBJ2-7
abundance: few
d_gene: .

CDR3aa: CASRRPGLAGGRSYNEQFF
CDR3nt: TGTGCCAGCAGAAGACCGGGACTAGCGGGAGGACGATCCTACAATGAGCAGTTCTTC
v_gene: TRBV28
j_gene: TRBJ2-1
abundance: few
d_gene: TRBD2

CDR3aa: CSVEWGLGYTF
CDR3nt: TGCAGCGTTGAGTGGGGGCTCGGCTACACCTTC
v_gene: TRBV29-1
j_gene: TRBJ1-2
abundance: many
d_gene: .

CDR3aa: CASSQQPASGRYNEQFF
CDR3nt: TGTGCCAGCAGCCAACAACCTGCTAGCGGGCGTTACAATGAGCAGTTCTTC
v_gene: TRBV6-1
j_gene: TRBJ2-1
abundance: .
d_gene: TRBD2

CDR3aa: CSVPRATGYGYTF
CDR3nt: TGCAGCGTCCCAAGAGCGACAGGCTATGGCTACACCTTC
v_gene: TRBV29-1
j_gene: TRBJ1-2
abundance: .
d_gene: .